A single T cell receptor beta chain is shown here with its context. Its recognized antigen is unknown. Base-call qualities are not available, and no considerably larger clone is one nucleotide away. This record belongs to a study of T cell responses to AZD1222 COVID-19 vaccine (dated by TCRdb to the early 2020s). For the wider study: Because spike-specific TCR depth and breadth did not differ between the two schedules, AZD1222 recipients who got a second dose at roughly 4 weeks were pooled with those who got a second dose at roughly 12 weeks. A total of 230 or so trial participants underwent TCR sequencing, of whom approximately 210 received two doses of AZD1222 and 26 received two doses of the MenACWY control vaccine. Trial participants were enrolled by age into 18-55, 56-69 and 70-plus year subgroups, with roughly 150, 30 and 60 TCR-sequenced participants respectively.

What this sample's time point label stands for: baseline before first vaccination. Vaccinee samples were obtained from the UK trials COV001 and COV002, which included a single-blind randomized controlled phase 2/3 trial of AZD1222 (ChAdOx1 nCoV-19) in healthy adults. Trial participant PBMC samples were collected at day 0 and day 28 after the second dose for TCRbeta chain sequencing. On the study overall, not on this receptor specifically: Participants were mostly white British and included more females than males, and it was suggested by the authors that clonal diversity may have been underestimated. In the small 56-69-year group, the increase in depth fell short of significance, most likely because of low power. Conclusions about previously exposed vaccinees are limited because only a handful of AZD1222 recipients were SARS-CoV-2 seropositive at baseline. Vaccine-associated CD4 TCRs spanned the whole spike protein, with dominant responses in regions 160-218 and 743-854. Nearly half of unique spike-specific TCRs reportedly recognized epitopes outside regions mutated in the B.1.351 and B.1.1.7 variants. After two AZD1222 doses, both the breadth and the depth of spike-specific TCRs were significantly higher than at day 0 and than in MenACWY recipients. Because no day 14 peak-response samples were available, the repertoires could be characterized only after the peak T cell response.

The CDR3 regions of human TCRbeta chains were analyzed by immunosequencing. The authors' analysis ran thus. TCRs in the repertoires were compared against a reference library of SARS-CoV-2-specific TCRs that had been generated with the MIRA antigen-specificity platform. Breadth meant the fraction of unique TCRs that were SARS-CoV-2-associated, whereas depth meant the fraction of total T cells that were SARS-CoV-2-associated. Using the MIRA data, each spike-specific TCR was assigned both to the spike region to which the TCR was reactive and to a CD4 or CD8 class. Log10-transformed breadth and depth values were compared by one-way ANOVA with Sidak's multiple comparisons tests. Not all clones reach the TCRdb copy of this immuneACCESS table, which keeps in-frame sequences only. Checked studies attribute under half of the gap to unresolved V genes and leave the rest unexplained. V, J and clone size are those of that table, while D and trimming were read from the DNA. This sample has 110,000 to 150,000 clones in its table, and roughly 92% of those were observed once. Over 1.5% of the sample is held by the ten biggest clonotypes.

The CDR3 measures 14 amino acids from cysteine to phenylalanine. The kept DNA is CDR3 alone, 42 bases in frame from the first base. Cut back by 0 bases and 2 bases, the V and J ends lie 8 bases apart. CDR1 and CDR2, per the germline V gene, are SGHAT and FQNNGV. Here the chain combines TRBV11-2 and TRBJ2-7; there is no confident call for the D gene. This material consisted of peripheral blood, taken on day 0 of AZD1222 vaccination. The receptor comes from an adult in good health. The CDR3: CASSLDGRTYEQYF. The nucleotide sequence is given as TGTGCCAGCAGCTTAGACGGCAGGACCTACGAGCAGTACTTC.